What follows describes a single T cell receptor beta chain. This CDR3 spans 16 amino acids. Germline V CDR1 and CDR2: SGHNT, YENEEA. V lost 5 bases to trimming and J lost 0 bases, with 14 bases between them. This sample was included in a study of blood T cell repertoires in COVID-19. As for the study in general: Acute and convalescent COVID-19 specimens originated in the United States, Italy and Spain. The cDNA or gDNA used as material had been derived from T cells, B-cell-depleted T cells, or PBMCs.

In the study's own analysis: From reference gene primer amplification, estimates of nucleated cell counts were derived. TCRdb keeps only in-frame clones here, not all; method: immunoSEQ multiplex PCR. V and J calls plus clone size are reproduced from that table; the DNA served to infer D and trimming. The sample shows some 200,000 clones, just over 85% of them seen only once. The chain carries TRBV11-3 and TRBJ2-1, with D unclear. The sample consisted of peripheral blood. The sequence came from a man older than 75 with acute or convalescent COVID-19. The CDR3 DNA is TGTGCCAGCAGCCCCCGATCACTAAGCTCCTACAATGAGCAGTTCTTC. Its translation is CASSPRSLSSYNEQFF.